The rows below give T cell receptor beta chains drawn from one sample of a study of CD8+CD57+ T cells in acquired aplastic anemia. TCRdb reprocessed the reads via MiXCR and lists one record per CDR3 protein. The sample comprises 170,000 or so distinct CDR3 sequences, about three fifths of which are singletons, and about 39% rests with the top ten. Sample: sorted CD4+, CD8+, or CD8+CD57+ T cells (not recorded which) from PBMCs. The source of these receptors is a human donor with aplastic anemia. Both conserved end residues are part of each CDR3. The order of the fields is CDR3 DNA, CDR3 protein, V gene, J gene, clone size, D gene. A D gene is named only where the DNA matches it firmly. The size field is filled for only some rows; it gives once, few, many or a size class.

cdr3_nt: TGTGCCACCAGCAGAGCCCCCCCGGGGACAGGTTACAATGAGCAGTTCTTC; cdr3_aa: CATSRAPPGTGYNEQFF; v_call: TRBV15; j_call: TRBJ2-1; clone_size: many; d_call: TRBD1
cdr3_nt: TGTGCCAGCAGCGTAGGCAGGGTGAACACTGAAGCTTTCTTT; cdr3_aa: CASSVGRVNTEAFF; v_call: TRBV3-1; j_call: TRBJ1-1; clone_size: -; d_call: -
cdr3_nt: TGTGCCAGCAGCCCGTGGGACAGGCTGAACACTGAAGCTTTCTTT; cdr3_aa: CASSPWDRLNTEAFF; v_call: TRBV13; j_call: TRBJ1-1; clone_size: -; d_call: TRBD1
cdr3_nt: TGCGCCAGCAGCCCACAGGGAGTACAGACCCAGTACTTC; cdr3_aa: CASSPQGVQTQYF; v_call: TRBV4-1; j_call: TRBJ2-5; clone_size: -; d_call: -
cdr3_nt: TGTGCCAGCGGGGGGGGAATGGATCAGCCCCAGCATTTT; cdr3_aa: CASGGGMDQPQHF; v_call: TRBV2; j_call: TRBJ1-5; clone_size: -; d_call: -
cdr3_nt: TGTGTCAGCAGCTTAGTATTGGACAGGGTACCCTACGAGCGGTACTTC; cdr3_aa: CVSSLVLDRVPYERYF; v_call: TRBV11-2; j_call: TRBJ2-7; clone_size: -; d_call: TRBD1
cdr3_nt: TGCAGTGCTAGAGTGTCAGGGAACGCTGAAGCTTTCTTT; cdr3_aa: CSARVSGNAEAFF; v_call: TRBV20-1; j_call: TRBJ1-1; clone_size: -; d_call: -
cdr3_nt: TGCAGCGTTGGGGTCAACACTGAAGCTTTCTTT; cdr3_aa: CSVGVNTEAFF; v_call: TRBV29-1; j_call: TRBJ1-1; clone_size: many; d_call: -
cdr3_nt: TGCGCCAGCAGCAGAGTGACAGGTGGGTACACTGAAGCTTTCTTT; cdr3_aa: CASSRVTGGYTEAFF; v_call: TRBV13; j_call: TRBJ1-1; clone_size: once; d_call: -
cdr3_nt: TGTGCCAGCAGCTTGTTAAACACGGATGGTGGCTACACCTTT; cdr3_aa: CASSLLNTDGGYTF; v_call: TRBV7-9; j_call: TRBJ1-2; clone_size: -; d_call: -
cdr3_nt: TGTGCCAGCAGCACCCCCCGGACAGGGATGAGTGGCTACACCTTC; cdr3_aa: CASSTPRTGMSGYTF; v_call: TRBV9; j_call: TRBJ1-2; clone_size: -; d_call: TRBD1
cdr3_nt: TGTGCCGGCAGTGATTGGGGGCGCAAGGCTCTCTTT; cdr3_aa: CAGSDWGRKALF; v_call: TRBV25-1; j_call: TRBJ1-1; clone_size: once; d_call: -
cdr3_nt: TGTGCCAGCTCCAGGGGGCACTTCTCTGGGGCCAACGTCCTGACTTTC; cdr3_aa: CASSRGHFSGANVLTF; v_call: TRBV5-6; j_call: TRBJ2-6; clone_size: -; d_call: TRBD1
cdr3_nt: TGCAGTGCTAGCGGGGGAGGGGCAGATACGCAGTATTTT; cdr3_aa: CSASGGGADTQYF; v_call: TRBV20-1; j_call: TRBJ2-3; clone_size: -; d_call: TRBD2
cdr3_nt: TGCAGCGTCGAAAGATCGGGACTAGCGGAGGGAAATGAGCAGTTCTTC; cdr3_aa: CSVERSGLAEGNEQFF; v_call: TRBV29-1; j_call: TRBJ2-1; clone_size: -; d_call: TRBD2
cdr3_nt: TGTGCCATCAGTCCAAGGACAGGGGTGGACACTGAAGCTTTCTTT; cdr3_aa: CAISPRTGVDTEAFF; v_call: TRBV10-3; j_call: TRBJ1-1; clone_size: -; d_call: TRBD1
cdr3_nt: TGTGCCATCAGTGACCGGGACGGTCCTAATTCACCCCAGACAGCTTACTATGGCTACACCTTC; cdr3_aa: CAISDRDGPNSPQTAYYGYTF; v_call: TRBV10-3; j_call: TRBJ1-2; clone_size: -; d_call: -
cdr3_nt: TGTGCCAGCAGCCCGGGACAGTTATGGGCCGGGGAGCTGTTTTTT; cdr3_aa: CASSPGQLWAGELFF; v_call: TRBV5-6; j_call: TRBJ2-2; clone_size: -; d_call: TRBD1
cdr3_nt: TGTGCCAGCAGTGAATGGGGGCGGGAGACAGAACTCGGCTACACCTTC; cdr3_aa: CASSEWGRETELGYTF; v_call: TRBV25-1; j_call: TRBJ1-2; clone_size: few; d_call: -
cdr3_nt: TGTGCCACCACAAGCGGGGTGAACTACAATGAGCAGTTCTTC; cdr3_aa: CATTSGVNYNEQFF; v_call: TRBV24-1; j_call: TRBJ2-1; clone_size: many; d_call: TRBD2
cdr3_nt: TGCGCCAGCAGCTTCGGGACATCGGACGAGCAGTACTTC; cdr3_aa: CASSFGTSDEQYF; v_call: TRBV5-1; j_call: TRBJ2-7; clone_size: -; d_call: -
cdr3_nt: TGTGCCAGCAGCCAAAACAGGGGGCGAGGAAACACCATATATTTT; cdr3_aa: CASSQNRGRGNTIYF; v_call: TRBV7-8; j_call: TRBJ1-3; clone_size: few; d_call: TRBD1
cdr3_nt: TGTGCCAGCAGCCTAGGGAGTATGCGGGAGGGATCCTACGAGCAGTACTTC; cdr3_aa: CASSLGSMREGSYEQYF; v_call: TRBV7-9; j_call: TRBJ2-7; clone_size: -; d_call: TRBD2
cdr3_nt: TGCAGTGCTATCCCCCACGTGGGAAGCAATCAGCCCCAGCATTTT; cdr3_aa: CSAIPHVGSNQPQHF; v_call: TRBV20-1; j_call: TRBJ1-5; clone_size: once; d_call: -
cdr3_nt: TGCGCCAGCAGCCTTTCCGGGACAATTTACGAGCAGTACTTC; cdr3_aa: CASSLSGTIYEQYF; v_call: TRBV5-1; j_call: TRBJ2-7; clone_size: -; d_call: -
cdr3_nt: TGTGCCATCAGAAGCGGTTCCACAGATACGCAGTATTTT; cdr3_aa: CAIRSGSTDTQYF; v_call: TRBV10-3; j_call: TRBJ2-3; clone_size: -; d_call: -
cdr3_nt: TGTGCCATCAGCCAGACAGGTAGCAATCAGCCCCAGCATTTT; cdr3_aa: CAISQTGSNQPQHF; v_call: TRBV10-3; j_call: TRBJ1-5; clone_size: -; d_call: -
cdr3_nt: TGTGCCAGCAGCAAGACGATGGAGGCATACAAAAACATTCAGTACTTC; cdr3_aa: CASSKTMEAYKNIQYF; v_call: TRBV6-2/TRBV6-3; j_call: TRBJ2-4; clone_size: -; d_call: -
cdr3_nt: TGTGCCAGCAGCCTCCTTCTCGGGGAGGGGGCTAACTATGGCTACACCTTC; cdr3_aa: CASSLLLGEGANYGYTF; v_call: TRBV9; j_call: TRBJ1-2; clone_size: many; d_call: -
cdr3_nt: TGTGCCAGCAGCAACGGACCTCCGGGAGAGCAGTACTTC; cdr3_aa: CASSNGPPGEQYF; v_call: TRBV7-3; j_call: TRBJ2-7; clone_size: -; d_call: -
cdr3_nt: TGTGCCAGCAGCTTCGACAGGGCGGGGACCGGGGAGCTGTTTTTT; cdr3_aa: CASSFDRAGTGELFF; v_call: TRBV2; j_call: TRBJ2-2; clone_size: many; d_call: -
cdr3_nt: TGCGCCAGCATGAGGAACCCCGGTGAAGCTTTCTTT; cdr3_aa: CASMRNPGEAFF; v_call: TRBV10-1; j_call: TRBJ1-1; clone_size: many; d_call: -
cdr3_nt: TGCGCCAGCAGCCTCGCGGGGACAGTTAATTCACCCCTCCACTTT; cdr3_aa: CASSLAGTVNSPLHF; v_call: TRBV5-1; j_call: TRBJ1-6; clone_size: once; d_call: TRBD1
cdr3_nt: TGCAGCCTGGGGAGGGGAGATACGCAGTATTTT; cdr3_aa: CSLGRGDTQYF; v_call: TRBV29-1; j_call: TRBJ2-3; clone_size: -; d_call: TRBD2
cdr3_nt: TGCAGTGCTCGATCCGCAGCCTACGAGCAGTACTTC; cdr3_aa: CSARSAAYEQYF; v_call: TRBV20-1; j_call: TRBJ2-7; clone_size: few; d_call: -
cdr3_nt: TGTGCCACCAGTGATGGGACCCGCAATGAGCAGTTCTTC; cdr3_aa: CATSDGTRNEQFF; v_call: TRBV24-1; j_call: TRBJ2-1; clone_size: few; d_call: -
cdr3_nt: TGTGCCAGCAGAACGCATGGGGTGGGGAACACTGAAGCTTTCTTT; cdr3_aa: CASRTHGVGNTEAFF; v_call: TRBV7-3; j_call: TRBJ1-1; clone_size: -; d_call: -
cdr3_nt: TGTGCCAGCAGCTTGCGGGACAGTCCCTACTATGGCTACACCTTC; cdr3_aa: CASSLRDSPYYGYTF; v_call: TRBV5-6; j_call: TRBJ1-2; clone_size: many; d_call: TRBD1
cdr3_nt: TGTGCCAGTAAGGAGGCAGGTGAACTCTATGGCTACACCTTC; cdr3_aa: CASKEAGELYGYTF; v_call: TRBV19; j_call: TRBJ1-2; clone_size: many; d_call: -
cdr3_nt: TGTGCCAGCAGCCCACAGGGAAGGTTCACAGATACGCAGTATTTT; cdr3_aa: CASSPQGRFTDTQYF; v_call: TRBV7-4; j_call: TRBJ2-3; clone_size: -; d_call: -
cdr3_nt: TGTGCCAGCAGCTCTCAAGGCCCCACAGATACGCAGTATTTT; cdr3_aa: CASSSQGPTDTQYF; v_call: TRBV7-2; j_call: TRBJ2-3; clone_size: -; d_call: -
cdr3_nt: TGTGCCAGCAGCTTGTACGGACTAGCGGGAGAGAAAGAGACCCAGTACTTC; cdr3_aa: CASSLYGLAGEKETQYF; v_call: TRBV7-9; j_call: TRBJ2-5; clone_size: once; d_call: TRBD2
cdr3_nt: TGTGCCAGCAGCAGACAGGGGGCCGGGATTTCACCCCTCCACTTT; cdr3_aa: CASSRQGAGISPLHF; v_call: TRBV7-8; j_call: TRBJ1-6; clone_size: -; d_call: TRBD1
cdr3_nt: TGTGCCAGCGCGGCAATAAGGGACAGCTCTACCTACGAGCAGTACTTC; cdr3_aa: CASAAIRDSSTYEQYF; v_call: TRBV19; j_call: TRBJ2-7; clone_size: -; d_call: TRBD1
cdr3_nt: TGTGCCAGCAGCCCCCTTGGACTAGCGAGTAACGAGCAGTACTTC; cdr3_aa: CASSPLGLASNEQYF; v_call: TRBV7-2; j_call: TRBJ2-7; clone_size: -; d_call: TRBD2
cdr3_nt: TGTGCCAGTAGCCCAACATCAGGGGTGTATGGCTACACCTTC; cdr3_aa: CASSPTSGVYGYTF; v_call: TRBV19; j_call: TRBJ1-2; clone_size: -; d_call: -
cdr3_nt: TGTGCCATCAGACGGACAGAAGATGAAGCTTTCTTT; cdr3_aa: CAIRRTEDEAFF; v_call: TRBV10-3; j_call: TRBJ1-1; clone_size: -; d_call: -
cdr3_nt: TGTGCCAGCAGCCAATTCAACGAGGAGAACACCATATATTTT; cdr3_aa: CASSQFNEENTIYF; v_call: TRBV14; j_call: TRBJ1-3; clone_size: -; d_call: -
cdr3_nt: TGCGCCAGCAGCTTAAACAGGGATAACTATGGCTACACCATATATTTT; cdr3_aa: CASSLNRDNYGYTIYF; v_call: TRBV5-1; j_call: TRBJ1-3; clone_size: -; d_call: -
cdr3_nt: TGTGCCAGTAGGGAGGAGGGCCAAAAGGGCACTGAAGCTTTCTTT; cdr3_aa: CASREEGQKGTEAFF; v_call: TRBV19; j_call: TRBJ1-1; clone_size: many; d_call: -
cdr3_nt: TGTGCCAGCAGCTTTCACCAGGGCGGACTTGAAAAACTGTTTTTT; cdr3_aa: CASSFHQGGLEKLFF; v_call: TRBV7-9; j_call: TRBJ1-4; clone_size: -; d_call: -
cdr3_nt: TGCGCCAGCAGCCAAGAATCTACTCCCTCCTCCTACGAGCAGTACTTC; cdr3_aa: CASSQESTPSSYEQYF; v_call: TRBV7-8; j_call: TRBJ2-7; clone_size: -; d_call: -
cdr3_nt: TGTGCCAGTAGTGGCGTCTACAATGAGCAGTTCTTC; cdr3_aa: CASSGVYNEQFF; v_call: TRBV19; j_call: TRBJ2-1; clone_size: -; d_call: -
cdr3_nt: TGCAGTGCTAGAGATCTAGGCGGACTGGCGGCTTTCTTT; cdr3_aa: CSARDLGGLAAFF; v_call: TRBV20-1; j_call: TRBJ1-1; clone_size: -; d_call: -
cdr3_nt: TGCAGTGCCGCAGCAGGGGTCGGGTTTTACAATGAGCAGTTCTTC; cdr3_aa: CSAAAGVGFYNEQFF; v_call: TRBV20-1; j_call: TRBJ2-1; clone_size: -; d_call: -
cdr3_nt: TGTGCCAGCAGCTACTTACCGACAGGGCTCTCCGATGGCTACACCTTC; cdr3_aa: CASSYLPTGLSDGYTF; v_call: TRBV7-9; j_call: TRBJ1-2; clone_size: -; d_call: TRBD1
cdr3_nt: TGTGCCAGCAGTGAGGCAGCCCAAAGCTCACCCCTCCACTTT; cdr3_aa: CASSEAAQSSPLHF; v_call: TRBV6-1; j_call: TRBJ1-6; clone_size: many; d_call: -
cdr3_nt: TGTGCCAGCAGCTTCCCCCCTAGCGGTTCAAGGGACACAGATACGCAGTATTTT; cdr3_aa: CASSFPPSGSRDTDTQYF; v_call: TRBV7-2; j_call: TRBJ2-3; clone_size: -; d_call: TRBD2